Below, 28 T cell receptor beta chains from the same sample are listed, as sequenced in a study of regulatory T cells in long-lasting Graves disease. Assembly of TCR beta libraries relied on iRepertoire HTBI primers together with Arm-PCR of CDR3 regions. TCRdb passed the multiplex PCR reads through MiXCR, listing each CDR3 protein once. The sample lists about 470,000 distinct CDR3 sequences; approximately 21% were seen once. The time point here: persistent/refractory GD, antithyroid drugs over 5 years with positive TRAb. After RNA was extracted from PBMCs, the TCR library was made from it. The sequences come from peripheral blood mononuclear cells (PBMCs), collected when the disease was refractory, from a patient treated with antithyroid drugs. The receptor set was obtained from a female donor with Graves disease.

This clonotype has at least ten counts. The chain uses TRBV11-3 and TRBJ2-7, with unresolved D. The V gene lost 8 bases and the J gene lost 3 bases, with 20 bases spanning the gap. The CDR3 sequence is 15 residues long. CDR1 is SGHNT, CDR2 YENEEA, per germline. In DNA form, the CDR3 reads TGTGCCAGCTCCCAGGAGTCGACGGGTCTCTACGAGCAGTACTTC. Protein: CASSQESTGLYEQYF.

As regards this clonotype: This may stem from a read error, because a much larger clone lies one nucleotide away. The chain combines TRBV5-1 with TRBJ1-2; D remains unclear. Germline V CDR1 and CDR2: SGHRS, YFSETQ. The V and J ends lost 0 bases and 6 bases respectively, with 18 bases between them. CDR3 length: 16 residues. DNA of the CDR3: TGCGCCAGCAGCTTGGCCGGTCAGGAAGAAGAGGATGGCTACACCTTC. It codes for CASSLAGQEEEDGYTF.

This clonotype was found many times. The chain recombines TRBV20-1 with TRBJ1-1; D call uncertain. The V end was cut by 0 bases, the J end by 3 bases, with 5 bases between. The CDR3 totals 12 residues. Germline V CDR1 and CDR2: DFQATT, SNEGSKA (reference sequence). The CDR3 nucleotides are TGCAGTGCTAGAGATGGGGACACTGAAGCTTTCTTT. Its translation is CSARDGDTEAFF.

The chain combines TRBV19 with TRBJ2-7; D uncertain. CDR1 and CDR2 (germline): LNHDA, SQIVND (reference sequence). The V and J ends lost 4 bases and 0 bases respectively, with 13 bases between them. The CDR3 length is 15 residues. This chain's CDR3 is CASSSSTGSSYEQYF. The CDR3 DNA sequence: TGTGCCAGTAGTAGCAGCACGGGTAGCTCCTACGAGCAGTACTTC.

Regarding this clonotype: Just one base apart from a much larger clone, this may be a read error. The chain joins TRBV28 to TRBJ1-3, with D uncertain. This CDR3 is built from 14 residues. V was cut by 6 bases and J by 3 bases, with 12 bases left in between. Germline CDR1 reads MDHEN; CDR2 reads SYDVKM. The CDR3 is CASSPGFFGNTIYF. For the CDR3, the DNA is TGTGCCAGCAGCCCTGGGTTCTTTGGAAACACCATATATTTT.

Only a few counts were recorded for this clonotype. This sequence may be a read error, since a much larger clone differs from it by one base. The final CDR3 position lacks the conserved phenylalanine or tryptophan, pointing to a likely read error. This chain joins TRBV12-3 or TRBV12-4 and TRBJ2-5; 8 positions agree with TRBD2. This CDR3 contains 15 residues. V was clipped by 5 bases and J by 5 bases; unmatched bases: 10. The CDR3 reads CASSPTAGGGETQYL. The DNA for the CDR3 is TGTGCCAGCAGTCCCACCGCGGGGGGAGGGGAGACCCAGTACCTC.

The CDR3 spells CSVTQGMNTEAFF. The CDR3 nucleotides are TGCAGCGTCACCCAGGGGATGAACACTGAAGCTTTCTTT. V and J are TRBV29-1 and TRBJ1-1, with D maybe TRBD1 (6 bases). The CDR3 contains 13 residues. V was clipped by 6 bases and J by 0 bases, with 11 bases between them. CDR1 is SQVTM, CDR2 ANQGSEA, per germline.

A few counts support this clonotype. The chain recombines TRBV7-9 with TRBJ1-1, with 9 bases aligning to TRBD1. Germline V gives CDR1 SEHNR, CDR2 FQNEAQ (reference sequence). V lost 7 bases to trimming and J lost 4 bases; unmatched junction nucleotides: 4. This CDR3 has 13 residues. CDR3 DNA sequence: TGTGCCAGCACACAGGGGGCGGGCACTGAAGCTTTCTTT. This encodes CASTQGAGTEAFF.

The J gene is TRBJ2-1, the V gene TRBV7-2; D is possibly TRBD1 (6 bases). CDR1 is SGHTA and CDR2 is FQGNSA in the germline V gene. With 3 bases removed from V and 0 bases from J, the gap between germline ends came to 9 bases. The CDR3 extends over 15 amino acids. The CDR3 is CASSFQGSSYNEQFF. As DNA, the CDR3 is TGTGCCAGCAGCTTCCAGGGGAGCTCCTACAATGAGCAGTTCTTC.

A few counts support this clonotype. V usage is TRBV20-1 and J usage is TRBJ1-1; D is possibly TRBD1 (5 bases). The CDR3 contains 12 residues. Germline V lookup: CDR1 DFQATT, CDR2 SNEGSKA (reference sequence). This CDR3 is CSSTTVTWAAFF. DNA of the CDR3: TGCAGCTCGACGACAGTGACGTGGGCGGCTTTCTTT.

V gene TRBV29-1 combines with J gene TRBJ1-2; unclear D gene. Germline V gene lookup returns CDR1 SQVTM and CDR2 ANQGSEA. This CDR3 has 14 amino acids. Trimming pared 7 bases from V and 4 bases from J, leaving 19 bases between. The CDR3, as DNA: TGCAGCGCCTTAGACACCCCCCGGGCCTATGGCTACACCTTC. The encoded protein is CSALDTPRAYGYTF.

This clonotype has more than one count but fewer than ten. The chain couples TRBV19 to TRBJ1-1; perhaps TRBD1 as D (6 bases). The V and J ends lost 5 bases and 1 base respectively, with 11 bases between them. The CDR3 totals 14 residues. The germline gives CDR1 LNHDA, CDR2 SQIVND (reference sequence). The CDR3 is CASSAQGGNTEAFF. The CDR3 bases are TGTGCCAGTAGTGCACAGGGAGGGAACACTGAAGCTTTCTTT.

This clonotype was seen a few times. This chain connects TRBV20-1 to TRBJ2-1, with 8 bases that match TRBD2. Germline CDR1 reads DFQATT; CDR2 reads SNEGSKA (reference sequence). Trimming removed 0 bases from V and 9 bases from J; junction bases left unmatched: 16. CDR3 length: 17 residues. This CDR3 reads CSARDKVGAGVRIEQFF. As DNA, the CDR3 is TGCAGTGCTAGAGATAAAGTTGGAGCGGGAGTGAGAATTGAGCAGTTCTTC.

This clonotype came up a few times. V usage is TRBV9 and J usage is TRBJ2-7; the D gene is possibly TRBD2 (6 bases). The CDR3 has 15 amino acids. Germline assignment: CDR1 SGDLS and CDR2 YYNGEE. Deletions cut 4 bases from V and 3 bases from J, with 17 bases between. The CDR3 DNA follows: TGTGCCAGCAGCCTCCGGGACTCTGGGAACTACGAGCAGTACTTC. Amino acids: CASSLRDSGNYEQYF.

This clonotype showed up many times. The V gene is TRBV12-3 or TRBV12-4, the J gene TRBJ1-1, with TRBD1 identical over 7 bases. Trimming cost V 5 bases and J 4 bases; bases outside gene matches: 4. The CDR3 is made up of 13 amino acids. This CDR3 reads CASSASGGTEAFF. CDR3 DNA: TGTGCCAGCAGTGCCTCAGGGGGCACTGAAGCTTTCTTT.

This clonotype was seen more than once but under ten times. The rearrangement links TRBV6-2 or TRBV6-3 to TRBJ2-7; no definite D call. The CDR3 sequence is 12 residues long. The V gene's germline CDR1 is MNHEY and CDR2 SVGEGT. The V end lost 6 bases, the J end lost 5 bases, and 11 bases lay between the germline ends. Here the CDR3 reads CASRSTVNEQYF. CDR3 in DNA: TGTGCCAGCAGGTCCACCGTAAACGAGCAGTACTTC.

The sample holds a few counts of this clonotype. V usage is TRBV3-1 and J usage is TRBJ1-2; a weak D match, TRBD1 (5 bases). Germline-derived CDR1 and CDR2 are LGHDT and YNNKEL (reference sequence). CDR3 length: 14 residues. V lost 1 base and J 0 bases, leaving 6 bases between the germline ends. CDR3: CASSQGGTNYGYTF. As DNA, the CDR3 is TGTGCCAGCAGCCAAGGGGGGACTAACTATGGCTACACCTTC.

This clonotype occurred a few times. The chain combines TRBV7-9 with TRBJ2-7; D remains unclear. The CDR3 consists of 14 residues. V lost 0 bases and J lost 3, with 9 bases in between. From germline, CDR1 is SEHNR and CDR2 FQNEAQ (reference sequence). CDR3 DNA sequence: TGTGCCAGCAGCTTAGCAATTACTTTCTACGAGCAGTACTTC. Protein product: CASSLAITFYEQYF.

The chain combines TRBV7-9 with TRBJ2-7; D possibly matches TRBD1 or TRBD2 (5 bases each). Germline assignment: CDR1 SEHNR and CDR2 FQNEAQ (reference sequence). This CDR3 is built from 15 residues. The V end lost 0 bases, the J end lost 2 bases, and 11 bases lay between the germline ends. CDR3 region: CASSLAGTHPYEQYF. CDR3 nucleotide sequence: TGTGCCAGCAGCTTAGCGGGGACGCATCCCTACGAGCAGTACTTC.

This clonotype was found many times. The chain combines TRBV7-8 with TRBJ2-7, with TRBD2 matching over 8 bases. The V gene's germline CDR1 is SGHVS and CDR2 FQNEAQ. V was pared by 0 bases and J by 0 bases, with 4 bases of the junction left unmatched. The CDR3 length is 16 residues. The CDR3 bases are TGTGCCAGCAGCTTAGCCGCGGCGGGAGGCTCCTACGAGCAGTACTTC. Translating gives CASSLAAAGGSYEQYF.

This clonotype was counted at least ten times. One end of the junction varies from germline; a read error may be responsible. The chain uses TRBV7-7 and TRBJ2-5; D might be TRBD1 (6 bases). Germline V gene data show CDR1 as SSHAT and CDR2 as FNYEAQ (reference sequence). The CDR3 contains 13 residues. CDR3 DNA sequence: TGTGCTAGCAGCTTATGGACAGAAGAGACCCAGTACTTC. Translating gives CASSLWTEETQYF. The full variable domain, with the rest looked up from reference TRBV7-7 and TRBJ2-5, is GAGVSQSPRYKVTKRGQDVTLRCDPISSHATLYWYQQALGQGPEFLTYFNYEAQPDKSGLPSDRFSAERPEGSISTLTIQRTEQRDSAMYRCASSLWTEETQYFGPGTRLLVL.

This chain connects TRBV27 to TRBJ2-5, with D unclear. CDR1 is MNHEY, CDR2 SMNVEV, per germline (reference sequence). The CDR3 runs 15 residues. V was clipped by 5 bases and J by 0 bases, with 13 bases between them. The CDR3 spells CASSPLVPNQETQYF. The CDR3 nucleotides read TGTGCCAGCAGTCCTCTAGTACCTAACCAAGAGACCCAGTACTTC.

V usage is TRBV28 and J usage is TRBJ2-1; D may be TRBD1 or TRBD2 (6 bases each). CDR1 and CDR2 from the germline V gene are MDHEN and SYDVKM. The CDR3 length is 13 residues. Trimming left V 7 bases short and J 15 bases short, with 22 bases between. CDR3 region: CASTTSQGTSRFF. DNA for the CDR3: TGTGCCAGCACCACAAGTCAGGGGACTTCCCGGTTCTTC.

This clonotype was counted once. The rearrangement joins TRBV4-1 to TRBJ2-7; 8 nucleotides agree with TRBD1. Germline V gene sequence: CDR1 MGHRA, CDR2 YSYEKL. V was pared by 4 bases and J by 4 bases, with 6 bases of the junction left unmatched. This CDR3 has 14 amino acids. CDR3 protein: CASSPLTGAYEQYF. The DNA for the CDR3 is TGCGCCAGCAGCCCATTGACAGGGGCTTACGAGCAGTACTTC.

The chain joins TRBV13 to TRBJ2-5; 7 bases align to TRBD2. CDR1 PRHDT and CDR2 FYEKMQ come from the germline V gene (reference sequence). V lost 3 bases, J lost 10 bases, and 14 bases stayed unmatched. The CDR3 contains 15 residues. This CDR3 is CASSLALTAGGSQYF. In nucleotides, the CDR3 is TGTGCCAGCAGCTTGGCCCTGACAGCGGGCGGGAGCCAGTACTTC.

The chain couples TRBV10-3 to TRBJ2-1; TRBD2 matches at 10 bases. Looked up from germline, CDR1 is ENHRY and CDR2 is SYGVKD. CDR3 length: 13 residues. Trimming took 8 bases from V and 6 from J; bases not matched to a gene: 4. DNA for the CDR3: TGTGCCATCCAGCAGCGGGAGGGCAATGAGCAGTTCTTC. Translated: CAIQQREGNEQFF.

This clonotype was counted at least ten times. V gene TRBV7-2 combines with J gene TRBJ1-1; 7 positions match TRBD1. Per the germline V gene, CDR1 is SGHTA and CDR2 is FQGNSA. CDR3 size: 14 residues. The junction had 7 bases not matched to a gene; V was cut back by 5 bases and J by 4 bases. The CDR3 nucleotides read TGTGCCAGCAGCAACAGGGGAAGGGGCACTGAAGCTTTCTTT. Protein product: CASSNRGRGTEAFF.

The sample holds many counts of this clonotype. The CDR3 nucleotides are TGCGCCAGCAGCCCTGGACAGTCCTCCCGGGACACTGAAGCTTTCTTT. Encoded protein: CASSPGQSSRDTEAFF. The chain is built from TRBV5-1 and TRBJ1-1; TRBD1 might be the D (6 bases). This CDR3 is 16 amino acids long. Germline loops: CDR1 SGHRS, CDR2 YFSETQ. Trimming cost V 4 bases and J 3 bases, with 19 bases left between them.